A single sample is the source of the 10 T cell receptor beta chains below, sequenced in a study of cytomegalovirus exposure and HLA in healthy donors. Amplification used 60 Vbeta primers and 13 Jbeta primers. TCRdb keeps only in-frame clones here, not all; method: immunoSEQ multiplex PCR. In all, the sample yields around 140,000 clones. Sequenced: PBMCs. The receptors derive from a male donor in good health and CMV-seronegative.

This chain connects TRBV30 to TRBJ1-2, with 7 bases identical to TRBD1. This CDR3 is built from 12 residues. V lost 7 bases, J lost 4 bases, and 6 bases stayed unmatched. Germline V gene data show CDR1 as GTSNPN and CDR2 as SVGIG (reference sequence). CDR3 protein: CASQGSGYGYTF. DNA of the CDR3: TGTGCCTCACAGGGGAGCGGCTATGGCTACACCTTC.

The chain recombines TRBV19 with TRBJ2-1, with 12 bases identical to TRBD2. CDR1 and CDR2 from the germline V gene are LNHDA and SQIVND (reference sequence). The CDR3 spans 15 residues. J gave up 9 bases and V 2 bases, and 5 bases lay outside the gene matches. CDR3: CASSITSGRMGEQFF. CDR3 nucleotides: TGTGCCAGTAGTATAACTAGCGGGAGGATGGGTGAGCAGTTCTTC.

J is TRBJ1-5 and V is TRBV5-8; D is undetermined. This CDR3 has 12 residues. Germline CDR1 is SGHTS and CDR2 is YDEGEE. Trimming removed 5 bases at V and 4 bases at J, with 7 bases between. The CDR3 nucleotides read TGTGCCAGCAGTCTATGGAATCAGCCCCAGCATTTT. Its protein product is CASSLWNQPQHF. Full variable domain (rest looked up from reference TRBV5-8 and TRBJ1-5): EAGVTQSPTHLIKTRGQQATLRCSPISGHTSVYWYQQALGLGLQFLLWYDEGEERNRGNFPPRFSGRQFPNYSSELNVNALELEDSALYLCASSLWNQPQHFGDGTRLSIL.

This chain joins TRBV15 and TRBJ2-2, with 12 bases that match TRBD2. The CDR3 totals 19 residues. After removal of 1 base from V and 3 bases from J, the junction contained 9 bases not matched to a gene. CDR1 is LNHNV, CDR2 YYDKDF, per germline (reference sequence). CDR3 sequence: CATSRARLASGRDTGELFF. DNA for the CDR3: TGTGCCACCAGCAGAGCCCGCTTGGCTAGCGGGAGGGACACCGGGGAGCTGTTTTTT.

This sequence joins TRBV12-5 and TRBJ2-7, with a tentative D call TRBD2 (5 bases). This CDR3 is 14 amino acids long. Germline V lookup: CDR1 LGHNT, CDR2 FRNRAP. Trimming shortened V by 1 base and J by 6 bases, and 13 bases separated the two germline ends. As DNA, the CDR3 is TGTGCTAGTGGTTTGGATGTACGGGCGGGCGAGCAGTACTTC. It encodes CASGLDVRAGEQYF.

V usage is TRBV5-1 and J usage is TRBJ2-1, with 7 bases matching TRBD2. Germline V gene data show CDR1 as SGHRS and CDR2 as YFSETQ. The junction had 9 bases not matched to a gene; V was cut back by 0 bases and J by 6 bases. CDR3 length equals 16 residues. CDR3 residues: CASSLALAGAINEQFF. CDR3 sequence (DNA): TGCGCCAGCAGCTTGGCCCTGGCGGGAGCGATCAATGAGCAGTTCTTC.

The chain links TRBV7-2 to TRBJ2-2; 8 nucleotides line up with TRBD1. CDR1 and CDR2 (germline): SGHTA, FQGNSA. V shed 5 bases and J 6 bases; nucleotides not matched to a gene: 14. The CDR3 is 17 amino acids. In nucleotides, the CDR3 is TGTGCCAGCAGCCTCACTCAGGACAGGGCAGTGGCCGGGGAGCTGTTTTTT. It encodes CASSLTQDRAVAGELFF.

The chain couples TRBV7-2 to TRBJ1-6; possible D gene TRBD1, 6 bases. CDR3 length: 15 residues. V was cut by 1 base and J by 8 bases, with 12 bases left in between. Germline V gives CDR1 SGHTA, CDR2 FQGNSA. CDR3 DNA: TGTGCCAGCAGCTTAGGTCTGGACAGTTATTCACCCCTCCACTTT. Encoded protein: CASSLGLDSYSPLHF.

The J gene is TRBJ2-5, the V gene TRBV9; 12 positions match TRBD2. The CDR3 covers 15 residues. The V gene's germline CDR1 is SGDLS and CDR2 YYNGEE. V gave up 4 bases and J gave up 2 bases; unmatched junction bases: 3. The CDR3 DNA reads TGTGCCAGCAGCCCTAGCGGGGGGGAACAAGAGACCCAGTACTTC. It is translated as CASSPSGGEQETQYF.

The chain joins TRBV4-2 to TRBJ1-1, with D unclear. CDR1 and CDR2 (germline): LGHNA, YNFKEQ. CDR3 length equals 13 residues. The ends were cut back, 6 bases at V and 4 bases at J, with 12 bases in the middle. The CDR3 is CASREGPSTEAFF. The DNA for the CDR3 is TGTGCCAGCAGGGAGGGTCCCTCCACTGAAGCTTTCTTT.